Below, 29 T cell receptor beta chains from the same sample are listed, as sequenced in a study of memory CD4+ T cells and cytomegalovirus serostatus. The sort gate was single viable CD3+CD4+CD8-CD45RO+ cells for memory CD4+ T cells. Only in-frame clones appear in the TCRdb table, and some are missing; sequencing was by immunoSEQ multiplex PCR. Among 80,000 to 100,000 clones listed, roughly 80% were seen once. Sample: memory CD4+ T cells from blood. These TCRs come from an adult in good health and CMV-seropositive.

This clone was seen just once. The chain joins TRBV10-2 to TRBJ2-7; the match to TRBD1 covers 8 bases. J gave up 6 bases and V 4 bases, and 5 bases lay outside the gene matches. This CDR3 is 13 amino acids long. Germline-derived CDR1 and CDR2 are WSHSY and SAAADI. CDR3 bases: TGCGCCAGCAGTGGGACAGGGAGTGGCGAGCAGTACTTC. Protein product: CASSGTGSGEQYF.

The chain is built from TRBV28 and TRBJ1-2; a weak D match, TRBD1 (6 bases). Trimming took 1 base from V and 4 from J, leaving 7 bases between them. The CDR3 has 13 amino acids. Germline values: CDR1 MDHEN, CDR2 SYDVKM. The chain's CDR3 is CASSLYRAYGYTF. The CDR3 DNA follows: TGTGCCAGCAGTTTATACAGGGCCTATGGCTACACCTTC.

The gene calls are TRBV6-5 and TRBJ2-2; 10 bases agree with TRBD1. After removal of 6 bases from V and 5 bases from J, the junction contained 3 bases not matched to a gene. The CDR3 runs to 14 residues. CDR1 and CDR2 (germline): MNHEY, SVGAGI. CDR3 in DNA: TGTGCCAGCAGACGGACAGGGGGGACCGGGGAGCTGTTTTTT. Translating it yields CASRRTGGTGELFF.

This CDR3 reads CASSRTRNSQETQYF. CDR3 nucleotides: TGTGCCAGCAGCAGGACCCGTAACTCCCAAGAGACCCAGTACTTC. This sequence joins TRBV7-6 and TRBJ2-5; D not resolved. Per germline, CDR1 SGHVS and CDR2 FNYEAQ. V lost 5 bases and J 1 base, leaving 14 bases between the germline ends. The CDR3 has 15 amino acids.

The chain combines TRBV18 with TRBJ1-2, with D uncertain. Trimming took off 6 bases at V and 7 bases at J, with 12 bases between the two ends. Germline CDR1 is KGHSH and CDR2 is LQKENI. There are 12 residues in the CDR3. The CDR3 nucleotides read TGTGCCAGCTCTCCCGAAATTGGTGGCTACACCTTC. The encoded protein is CASSPEIGGYTF.

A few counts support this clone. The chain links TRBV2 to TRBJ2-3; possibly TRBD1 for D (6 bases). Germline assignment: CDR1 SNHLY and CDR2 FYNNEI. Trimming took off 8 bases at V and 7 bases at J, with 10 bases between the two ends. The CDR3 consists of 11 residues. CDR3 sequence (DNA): TGTGCCAGCGGGGGCGTCAATACGCAGTATTTT. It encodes CASGGVNTQYF.

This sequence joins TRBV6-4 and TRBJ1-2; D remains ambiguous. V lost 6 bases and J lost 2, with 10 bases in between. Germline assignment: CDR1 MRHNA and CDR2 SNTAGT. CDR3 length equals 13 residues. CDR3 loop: CASSAGRNYGYTF. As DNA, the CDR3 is TGTGCCAGCAGCGCCGGAAGAAACTATGGCTACACCTTC.

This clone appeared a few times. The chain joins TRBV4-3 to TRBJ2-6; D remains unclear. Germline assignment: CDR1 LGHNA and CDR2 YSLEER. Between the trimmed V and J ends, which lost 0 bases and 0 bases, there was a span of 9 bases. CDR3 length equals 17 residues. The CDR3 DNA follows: TGCGCCAGCAGCCAAGATCGCCGAACCTCTGGGGCCAACGTCCTGACTTTC. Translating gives CASSQDRRTSGANVLTF.

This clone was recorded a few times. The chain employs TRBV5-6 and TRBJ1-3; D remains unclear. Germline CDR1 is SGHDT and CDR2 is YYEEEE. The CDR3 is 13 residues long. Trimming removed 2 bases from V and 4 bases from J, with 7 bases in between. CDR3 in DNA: TGTGCCAGCAGCTTATCTGCCGGAAACACCATATATTTT. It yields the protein CASSLSAGNTIYF. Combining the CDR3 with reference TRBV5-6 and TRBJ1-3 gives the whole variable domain DAGVTQSPTHLIKTRGQQVTLRCSPKSGHDTVSWYQQALGQGPQFIFQYYEEEERQRGNFPDRFSGHQFPNYSSELNVNALLLGDSALYLCASSLSAGNTIYFGEGSWLTVV.

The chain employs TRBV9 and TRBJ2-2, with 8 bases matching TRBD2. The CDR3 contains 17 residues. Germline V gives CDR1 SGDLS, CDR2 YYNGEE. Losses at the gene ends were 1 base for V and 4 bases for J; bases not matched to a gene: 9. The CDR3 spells CASSVIGGRWPTGELFF. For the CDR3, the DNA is TGTGCCAGCAGCGTAATTGGCGGGAGGTGGCCCACCGGGGAGCTGTTTTTT.

CDR3 DNA sequence: TGCGCCAGCGCGACAGGGAACACCGGGGAGCTGTTTTTT. Its translation is CASATGNTGELFF. The chain has TRBV5-1 and TRBJ2-2, with D possibly being TRBD1 (6 bases). V was cut by 7 bases and J by 1 base, with 8 bases left in between. CDR1 SGHRS and CDR2 YFSETQ come from the germline V gene. The CDR3 sequence is 13 residues long.

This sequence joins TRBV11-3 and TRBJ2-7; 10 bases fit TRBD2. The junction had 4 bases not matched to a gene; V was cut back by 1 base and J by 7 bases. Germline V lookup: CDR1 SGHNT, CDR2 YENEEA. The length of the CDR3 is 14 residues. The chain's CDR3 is CASSLAASGSEQYF. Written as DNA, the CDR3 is TGTGCCAGCAGCTTAGCAGCTAGCGGGAGTGAGCAGTACTTC. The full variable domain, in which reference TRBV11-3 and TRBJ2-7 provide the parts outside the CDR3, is EAGVVQSPRYKIIEKKQPVAFWCNPISGHNTLYWYLQNLGQGPELLIRYENEEAVDDSQLPKDRFSAERLKGVDSTLKIQPAELGDSAVYLCASSLAASGSEQYFGPGTRLTVT.

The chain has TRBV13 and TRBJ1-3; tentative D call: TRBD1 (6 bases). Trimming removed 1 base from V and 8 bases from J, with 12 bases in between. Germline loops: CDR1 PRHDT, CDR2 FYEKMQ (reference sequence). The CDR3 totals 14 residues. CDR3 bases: TGTGCCAGCAGCTTAGAGGGGGGCCCGGACACCATATATTTT. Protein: CASSLEGGPDTIYF.

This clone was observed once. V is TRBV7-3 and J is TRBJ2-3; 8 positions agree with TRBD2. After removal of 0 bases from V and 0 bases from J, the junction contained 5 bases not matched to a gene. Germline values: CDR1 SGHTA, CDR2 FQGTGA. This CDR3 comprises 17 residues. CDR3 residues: CASSLTSGGPSTDTQYF. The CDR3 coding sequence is TGTGCCAGCAGCTTAACCAGCGGGGGACCTAGCACAGATACGCAGTATTTT.

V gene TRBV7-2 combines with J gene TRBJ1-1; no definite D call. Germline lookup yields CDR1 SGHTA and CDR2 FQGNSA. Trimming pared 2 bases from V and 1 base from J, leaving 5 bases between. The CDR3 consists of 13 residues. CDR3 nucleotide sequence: TGTGCCAGCAGCTTAAATAAGAACACTGAAGCTTTCTTT. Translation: CASSLNKNTEAFF.

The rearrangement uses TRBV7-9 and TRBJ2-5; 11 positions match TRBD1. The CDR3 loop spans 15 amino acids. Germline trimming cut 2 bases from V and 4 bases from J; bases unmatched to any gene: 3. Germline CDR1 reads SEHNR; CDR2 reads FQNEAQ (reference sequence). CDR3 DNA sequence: TGTGCCAGCAGCTTAAGGACAGGGGGCGTAGAGACCCAGTACTTC. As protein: CASSLRTGGVETQYF. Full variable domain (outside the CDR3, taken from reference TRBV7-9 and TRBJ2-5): DTGVSQNPRHKITKRGQNVTFRCDPISEHNRLYWYRQTLGQGPEFLTYFQNEAQLEKSRLLSDRFSAERPKGSFSTLEIQRTEQGDSAMYLCASSLRTGGVETQYFGPGTRLLVL.

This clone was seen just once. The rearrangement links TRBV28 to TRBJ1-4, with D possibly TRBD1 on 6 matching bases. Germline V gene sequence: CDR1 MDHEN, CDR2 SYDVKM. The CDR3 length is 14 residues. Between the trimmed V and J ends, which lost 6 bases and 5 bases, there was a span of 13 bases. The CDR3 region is CASRYGTKNEKLFF. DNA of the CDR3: TGTGCCAGCAGATACGGGACAAAGAATGAAAAACTGTTTTTT.

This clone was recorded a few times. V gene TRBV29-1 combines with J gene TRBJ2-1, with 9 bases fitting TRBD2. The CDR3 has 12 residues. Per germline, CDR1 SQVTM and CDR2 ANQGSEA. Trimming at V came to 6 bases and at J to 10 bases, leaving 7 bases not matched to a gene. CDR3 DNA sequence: TGCAGCGTCACCCCGGCGGGGGGGGAGCAGTTCTTC. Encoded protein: CSVTPAGGEQFF.

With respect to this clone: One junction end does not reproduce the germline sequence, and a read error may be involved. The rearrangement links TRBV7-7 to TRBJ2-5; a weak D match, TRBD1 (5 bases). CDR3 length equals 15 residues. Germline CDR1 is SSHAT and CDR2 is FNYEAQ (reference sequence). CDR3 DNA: TGTGCTAGCAGCTTAGCCCCAACAGGCCGGGAGACCCAGTACTTC. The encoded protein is CASSLAPTGRETQYF.

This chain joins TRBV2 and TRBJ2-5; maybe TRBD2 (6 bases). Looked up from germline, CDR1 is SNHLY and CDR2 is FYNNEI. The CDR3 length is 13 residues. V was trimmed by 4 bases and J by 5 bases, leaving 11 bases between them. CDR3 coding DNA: TGTGCCAGCAGTGGGGAACGGGGGGAGACCCAGTACTTC. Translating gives CASSGERGETQYF.

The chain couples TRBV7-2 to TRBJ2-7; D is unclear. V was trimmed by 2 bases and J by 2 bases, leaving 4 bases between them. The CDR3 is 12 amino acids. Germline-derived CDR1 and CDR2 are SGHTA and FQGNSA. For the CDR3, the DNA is TGTGCCAGCAGCTTAAGGCCCTACGAGCAGTACTTC. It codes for CASSLRPYEQYF.

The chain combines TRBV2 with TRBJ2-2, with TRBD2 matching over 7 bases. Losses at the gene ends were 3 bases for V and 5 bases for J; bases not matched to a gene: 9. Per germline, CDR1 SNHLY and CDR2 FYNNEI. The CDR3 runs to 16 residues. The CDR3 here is CASSERAGVETGELFF. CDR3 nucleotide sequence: TGTGCCAGCAGTGAGAGGGCGGGAGTGGAGACCGGGGAGCTGTTTTTT.

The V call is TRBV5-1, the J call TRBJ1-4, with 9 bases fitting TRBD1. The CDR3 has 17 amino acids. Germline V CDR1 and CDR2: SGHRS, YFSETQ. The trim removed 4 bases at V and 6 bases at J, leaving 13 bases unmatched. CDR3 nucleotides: TGCGCCAGCAGCCGAGGACAGGGGAGAGTCATGGATGAAAAACTGTTTTTT. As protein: CASSRGQGRVMDEKLFF.

This CDR3 reads CASRDRTGGGGELFF. For the CDR3, the DNA is TGTGCCAGCAGGGACCGGACAGGGGGCGGCGGGGAGCTGTTTTTT. The chain employs TRBV2 and TRBJ2-2; TRBD1 matches at 11 bases. J was trimmed by 7 bases and V by 6 bases; bases with no gene match: 7. Germline V gene lookup returns CDR1 SNHLY and CDR2 FYNNEI. The CDR3 covers 15 residues.

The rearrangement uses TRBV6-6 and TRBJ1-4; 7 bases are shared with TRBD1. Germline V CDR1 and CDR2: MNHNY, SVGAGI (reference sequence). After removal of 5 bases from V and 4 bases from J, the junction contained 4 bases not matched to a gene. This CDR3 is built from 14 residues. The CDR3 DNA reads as TGTGCCAGCAGTGACAGGGCGGGTAATGAAAAACTGTTTTTT. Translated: CASSDRAGNEKLFF.

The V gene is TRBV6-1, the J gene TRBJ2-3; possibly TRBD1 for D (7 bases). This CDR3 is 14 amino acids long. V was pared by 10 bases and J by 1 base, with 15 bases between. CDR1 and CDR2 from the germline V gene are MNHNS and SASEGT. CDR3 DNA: TGTGCCAACGGGGGACAGTATCGCACAGATACGCAGTATTTT. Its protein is CANGGQYRTDTQYF.

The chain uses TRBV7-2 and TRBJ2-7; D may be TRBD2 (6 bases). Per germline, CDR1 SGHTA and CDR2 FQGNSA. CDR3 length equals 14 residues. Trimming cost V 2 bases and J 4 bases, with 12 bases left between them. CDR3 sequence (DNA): TGTGCCAGCAGCTTAAGCGGCGGGATTTACGAGCAGTACTTC. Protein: CASSLSGGIYEQYF. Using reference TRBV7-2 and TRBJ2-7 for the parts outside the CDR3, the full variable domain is GAGVSQSPSNKVTEKGKDVELRCDPISGHTALYWYRQSLGQGLEFLIYFQGNSAPDKSGLPSDRFSAERTGGSVSTLTIQRTQQEDSAVYLCASSLSGGIYEQYFGPGTRLTVT.

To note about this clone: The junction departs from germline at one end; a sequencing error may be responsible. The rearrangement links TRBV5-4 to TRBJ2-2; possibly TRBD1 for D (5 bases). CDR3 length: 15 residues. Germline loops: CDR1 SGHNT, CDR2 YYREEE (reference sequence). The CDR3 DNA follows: TGCGCCAGCAGCCAAACAGACAGCAACACCGGGGAGCTGTTTTTT. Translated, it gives CASSQTDSNTGELFF.

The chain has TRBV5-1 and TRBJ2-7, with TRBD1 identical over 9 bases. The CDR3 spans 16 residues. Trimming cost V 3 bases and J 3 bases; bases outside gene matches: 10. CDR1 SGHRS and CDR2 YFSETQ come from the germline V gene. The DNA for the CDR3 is TGCGCCAGCAGCTCCCTCCCGGGACAGGGACGCTACGAGCAGTACTTC. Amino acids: CASSSLPGQGRYEQYF.